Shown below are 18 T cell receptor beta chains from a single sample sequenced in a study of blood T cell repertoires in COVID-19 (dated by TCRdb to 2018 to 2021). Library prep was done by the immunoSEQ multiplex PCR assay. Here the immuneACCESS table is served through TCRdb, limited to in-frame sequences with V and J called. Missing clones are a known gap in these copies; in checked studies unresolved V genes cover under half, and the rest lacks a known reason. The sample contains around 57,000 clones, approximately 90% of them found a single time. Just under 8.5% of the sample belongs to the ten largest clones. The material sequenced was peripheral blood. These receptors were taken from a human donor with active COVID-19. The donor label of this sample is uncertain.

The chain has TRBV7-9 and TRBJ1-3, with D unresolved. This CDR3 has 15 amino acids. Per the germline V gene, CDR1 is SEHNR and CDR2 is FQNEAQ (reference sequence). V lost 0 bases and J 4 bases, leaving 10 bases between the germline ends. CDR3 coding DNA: TGTGCCAGCAGCTTAGCTGAGCTCCGGGGAAACACCATATATTTT. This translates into CASSLAELRGNTIYF.

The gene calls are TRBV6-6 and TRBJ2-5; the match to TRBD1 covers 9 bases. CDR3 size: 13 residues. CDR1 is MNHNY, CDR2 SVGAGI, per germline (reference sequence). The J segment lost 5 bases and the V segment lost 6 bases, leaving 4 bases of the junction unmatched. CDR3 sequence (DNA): TGTGCCAGCAGGGGGACAGGGACGGAGACCCAGTACTTC. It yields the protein CASRGTGTETQYF.

The CDR3 spells CASSSAGTGNTEAFF. The DNA for the CDR3 is TGTGCCAGCAGTTCGGCCGGGACAGGGAACACTGAAGCTTTCTTT. The chain couples TRBV27 to TRBJ1-1, with 8 bases that match TRBD1. The CDR3 runs to 15 residues. Trimming at V came to 4 bases and at J to 1 base, leaving 5 bases not matched to a gene. The germline gives CDR1 MNHEY, CDR2 SMNVEV (reference sequence).

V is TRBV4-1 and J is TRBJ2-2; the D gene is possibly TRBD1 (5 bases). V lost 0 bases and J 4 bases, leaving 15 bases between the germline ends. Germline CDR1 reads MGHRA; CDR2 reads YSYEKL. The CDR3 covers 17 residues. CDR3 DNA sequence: TGCGCCAGCAGCCAAGATACCGTTGGACAAGTCACCGGGGAGCTGTTTTTT. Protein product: CASSQDTVGQVTGELFF.

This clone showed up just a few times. The CDR3: CASSQTYGQGAYGYTF. Here the CDR3 DNA reads TGCGCCAGCAGCCAGACCTACGGACAGGGGGCGTATGGCTACACCTTC. V usage is TRBV4-1 and J usage is TRBJ1-2; 11 bases are shared with TRBD1. This CDR3 region has 16 residues. The V segment lost 3 bases and the J segment 5 bases; nucleotides outside the gene matches: 8. The germline V gene has CDR1 MGHRA and CDR2 YSYEKL.

Here the CDR3 reads CASSLGSTGRRTEAFF. The CDR3 bases are TGTGCCAGCAGCTTAGGCTCGACAGGGCGTAGGACTGAAGCTTTCTTT. J is TRBJ1-1 and V is TRBV7-2, with 7 positions matching TRBD1. CDR1 is SGHTA, CDR2 FQGNSA, per germline. The CDR3 is 16 residues long. V lost 1 base, J lost 5 bases, and 10 bases stayed unmatched.

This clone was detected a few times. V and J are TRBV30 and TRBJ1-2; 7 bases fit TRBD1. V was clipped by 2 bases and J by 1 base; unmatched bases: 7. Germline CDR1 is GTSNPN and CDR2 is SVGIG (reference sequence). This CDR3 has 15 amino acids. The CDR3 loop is CAWSLNRGNNYGYTF. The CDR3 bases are TGTGCCTGGAGTCTAAACAGGGGCAATAACTATGGCTACACCTTC.

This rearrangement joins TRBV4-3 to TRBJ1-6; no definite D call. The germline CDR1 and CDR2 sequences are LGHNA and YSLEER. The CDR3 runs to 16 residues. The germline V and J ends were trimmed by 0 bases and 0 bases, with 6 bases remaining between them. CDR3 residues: CASSQEEGSYNSPLHF. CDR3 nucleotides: TGCGCCAGCAGCCAAGAGGAGGGCTCCTATAATTCACCCCTCCACTTT.

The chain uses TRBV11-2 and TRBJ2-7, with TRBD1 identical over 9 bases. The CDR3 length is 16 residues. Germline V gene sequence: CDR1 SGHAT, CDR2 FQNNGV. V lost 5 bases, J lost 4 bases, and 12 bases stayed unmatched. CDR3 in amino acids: CASSRRSGTGRYEQYF. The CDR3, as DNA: TGTGCCAGCAGCCGTAGATCCGGGACAGGGAGATACGAGCAGTACTTC.

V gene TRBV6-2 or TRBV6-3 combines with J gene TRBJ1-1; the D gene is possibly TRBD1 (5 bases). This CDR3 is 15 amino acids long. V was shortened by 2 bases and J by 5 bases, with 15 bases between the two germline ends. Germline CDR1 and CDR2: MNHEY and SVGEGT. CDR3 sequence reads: CASSYPITGGTEAFF. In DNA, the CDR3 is TGTGCCAGCAGTTACCCGATCACAGGAGGGACTGAAGCTTTCTTT.

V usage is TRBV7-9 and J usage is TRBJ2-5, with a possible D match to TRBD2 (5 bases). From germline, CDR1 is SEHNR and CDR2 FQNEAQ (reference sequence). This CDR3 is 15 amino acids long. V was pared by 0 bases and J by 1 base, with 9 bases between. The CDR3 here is CASSLAEVFQETQYF. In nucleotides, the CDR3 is TGTGCCAGCAGCTTAGCGGAGGTCTTCCAAGAGACCCAGTACTTC.

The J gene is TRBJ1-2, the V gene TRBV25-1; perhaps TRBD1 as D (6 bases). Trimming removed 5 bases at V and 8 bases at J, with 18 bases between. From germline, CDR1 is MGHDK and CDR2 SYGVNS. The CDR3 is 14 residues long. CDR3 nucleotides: TGTGCCAGCAGTTTTACAGGGTTTTCACTCGGCTACACCTTC. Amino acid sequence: CASSFTGFSLGYTF.

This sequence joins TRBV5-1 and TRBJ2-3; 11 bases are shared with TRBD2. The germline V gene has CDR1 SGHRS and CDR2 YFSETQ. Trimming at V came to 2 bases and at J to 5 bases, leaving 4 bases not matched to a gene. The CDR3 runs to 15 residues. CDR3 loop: CASSFSGRAEDTQYF. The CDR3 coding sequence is TGCGCCAGCAGCTTTAGCGGGAGGGCGGAAGATACGCAGTATTTT.

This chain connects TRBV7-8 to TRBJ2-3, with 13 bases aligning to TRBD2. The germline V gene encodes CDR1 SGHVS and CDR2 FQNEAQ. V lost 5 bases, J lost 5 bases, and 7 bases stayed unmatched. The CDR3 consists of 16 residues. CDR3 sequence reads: CASSRGLAGEGDTQYF. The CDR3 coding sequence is TGTGCCAGCAGCCGAGGACTAGCGGGGGAGGGAGATACGCAGTATTTT.

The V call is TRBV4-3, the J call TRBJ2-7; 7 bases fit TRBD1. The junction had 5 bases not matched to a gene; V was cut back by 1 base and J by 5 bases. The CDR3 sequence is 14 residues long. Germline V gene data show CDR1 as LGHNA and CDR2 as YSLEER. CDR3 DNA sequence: TGCGCCAGCAGCCAAGGACAGGGTTTGGACGAGCAGTACTTC. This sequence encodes CASSQGQGLDEQYF.

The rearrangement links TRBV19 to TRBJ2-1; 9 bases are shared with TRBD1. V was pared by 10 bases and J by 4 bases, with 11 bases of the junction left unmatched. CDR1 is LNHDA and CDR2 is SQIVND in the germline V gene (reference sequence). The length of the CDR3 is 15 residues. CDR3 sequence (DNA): TGTGCCACCCTAGGGGGACAGGGCACTTACAATGAGCAGTTCTTC. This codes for CATLGGQGTYNEQFF.

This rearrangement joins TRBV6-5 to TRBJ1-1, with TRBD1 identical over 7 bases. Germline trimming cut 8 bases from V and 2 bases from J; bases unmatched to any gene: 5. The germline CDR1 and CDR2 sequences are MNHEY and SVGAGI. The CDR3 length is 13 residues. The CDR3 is CASSNRGNTEAFF. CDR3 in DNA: TGTGCCAGCTCTAACAGGGGTAACACTGAAGCTTTCTTT.

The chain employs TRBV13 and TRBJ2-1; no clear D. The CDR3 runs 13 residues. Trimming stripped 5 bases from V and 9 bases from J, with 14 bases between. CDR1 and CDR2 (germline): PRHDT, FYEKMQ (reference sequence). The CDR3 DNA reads TGTGCCAGCAGCGCATACACTCAGGCTGAGCAGTTCTTC. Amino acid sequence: CASSAYTQAEQFF.